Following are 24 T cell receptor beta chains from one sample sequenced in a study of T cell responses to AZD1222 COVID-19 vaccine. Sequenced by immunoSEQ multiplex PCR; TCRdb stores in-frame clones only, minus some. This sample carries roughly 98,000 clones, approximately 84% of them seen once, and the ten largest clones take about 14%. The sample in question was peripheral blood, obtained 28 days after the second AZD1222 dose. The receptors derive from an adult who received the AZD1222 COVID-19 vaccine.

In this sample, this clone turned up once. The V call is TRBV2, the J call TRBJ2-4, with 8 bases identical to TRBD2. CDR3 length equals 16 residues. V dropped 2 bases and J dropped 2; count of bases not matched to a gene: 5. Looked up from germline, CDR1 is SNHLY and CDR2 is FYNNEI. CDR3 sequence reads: CASSESGRWTKNIQYF. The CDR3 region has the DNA TGTGCCAGCAGTGAAAGCGGGAGATGGACCAAAAACATTCAGTACTTC.

CDR3 nucleotides: TGTGCCAGAAGCTCGAACAGGAGTCCTGGCTACGAGCAGTACTTC. Its protein product is CARSSNRSPGYEQYF. The chain recombines TRBV5-3 with TRBJ2-7, with D possibly matching TRBD1 (5 bases). TRBV5-3 is classed as an ORF, of uncertain function. The CDR3 runs 15 residues. V was clipped by 3 bases and J by 3 bases, with 16 bases between them.

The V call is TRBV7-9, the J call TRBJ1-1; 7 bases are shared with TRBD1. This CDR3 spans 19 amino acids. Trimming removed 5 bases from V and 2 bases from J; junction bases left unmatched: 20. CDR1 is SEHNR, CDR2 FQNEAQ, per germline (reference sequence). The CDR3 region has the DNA TGTGCCAGCAGCAGTGACGGCCGGGACAGCCTCCGGTATAACACTGAAGCTTTCTTT. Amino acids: CASSSDGRDSLRYNTEAFF.

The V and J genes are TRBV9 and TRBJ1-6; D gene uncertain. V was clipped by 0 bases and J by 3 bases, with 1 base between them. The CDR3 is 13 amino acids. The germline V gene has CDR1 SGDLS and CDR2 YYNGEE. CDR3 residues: CASSVDYNSPLHF. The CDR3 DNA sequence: TGTGCCAGCAGCGTAGACTATAATTCACCCCTCCACTTT.

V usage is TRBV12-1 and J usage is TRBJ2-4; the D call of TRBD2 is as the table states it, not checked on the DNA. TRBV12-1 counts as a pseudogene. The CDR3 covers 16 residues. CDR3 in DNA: TGTGCCAGCAGCTTTTTAGAAATGATAGCCAAAAACATTCAGTACTTC. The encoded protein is CASSFLEMIAKNIQYF.

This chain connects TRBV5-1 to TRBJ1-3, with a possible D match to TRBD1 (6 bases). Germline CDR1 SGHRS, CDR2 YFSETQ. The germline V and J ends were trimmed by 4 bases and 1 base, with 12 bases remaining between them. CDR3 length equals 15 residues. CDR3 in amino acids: CASSTDRPSGNTIYF. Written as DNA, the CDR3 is TGCGCCAGCAGCACGGACAGACCATCTGGAAACACCATATATTTT.

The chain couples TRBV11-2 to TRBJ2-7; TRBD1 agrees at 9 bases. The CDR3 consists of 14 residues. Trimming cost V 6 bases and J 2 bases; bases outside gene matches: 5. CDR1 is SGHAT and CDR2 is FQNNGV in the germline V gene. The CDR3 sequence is CASSEGQGPYEQYF. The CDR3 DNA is TGTGCCAGCAGTGAGGGACAGGGCCCCTACGAGCAGTACTTC. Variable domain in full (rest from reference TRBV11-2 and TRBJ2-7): EAGVAQSPRYKIIEKRQSVAFWCNPISGHATLYWYQQILGQGPKLLIQFQNNGVVDDSQLPKDRFSAERLKGVDSTLKIQPAKLEDSAVYLCASSEGQGPYEQYFGPGTRLTVT.

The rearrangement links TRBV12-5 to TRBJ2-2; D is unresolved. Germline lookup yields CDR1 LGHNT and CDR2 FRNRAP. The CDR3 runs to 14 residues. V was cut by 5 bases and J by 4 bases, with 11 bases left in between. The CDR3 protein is CASGAFQGTGELFF. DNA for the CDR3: TGTGCTAGTGGTGCTTTCCAAGGCACCGGGGAGCTGTTTTTT.

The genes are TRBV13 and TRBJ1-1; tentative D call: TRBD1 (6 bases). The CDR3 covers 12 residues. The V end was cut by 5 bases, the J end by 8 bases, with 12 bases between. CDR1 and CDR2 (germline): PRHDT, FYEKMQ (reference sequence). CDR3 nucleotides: TGTGCCAGCAGCCTCCCGGGGGGCGAAGCTTTCTTT. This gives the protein CASSLPGGEAFF. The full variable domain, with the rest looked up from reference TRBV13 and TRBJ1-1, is AAGVIQSPRHLIKEKRETATLKCYPIPRHDTVYWYQQGPGQDPQFLISFYEKMQSDKGSIPDRFSAQQFSDYHSELNMSSLELGDSALYFCASSLPGGEAFFGQGTRLTVV.

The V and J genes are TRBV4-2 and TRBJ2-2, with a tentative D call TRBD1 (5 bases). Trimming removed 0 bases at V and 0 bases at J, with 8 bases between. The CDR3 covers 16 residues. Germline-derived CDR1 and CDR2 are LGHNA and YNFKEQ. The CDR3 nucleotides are TGTGCCAGCAGCCAAGATGCAGGGACGAACACCGGGGAGCTGTTTTTT. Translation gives CASSQDAGTNTGELFF.

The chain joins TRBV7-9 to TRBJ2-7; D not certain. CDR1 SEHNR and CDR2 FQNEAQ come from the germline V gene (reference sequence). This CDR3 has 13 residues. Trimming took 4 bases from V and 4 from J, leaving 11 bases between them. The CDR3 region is CASSSLVAYEQYF. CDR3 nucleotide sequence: TGTGCCAGCAGCTCTCTAGTGGCGTACGAGCAGTACTTC.

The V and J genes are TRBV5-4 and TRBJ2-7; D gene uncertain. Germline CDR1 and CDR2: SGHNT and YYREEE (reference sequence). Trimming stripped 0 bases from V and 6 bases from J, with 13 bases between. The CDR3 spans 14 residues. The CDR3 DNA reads TGTGCCAGCAGCTTGGATCAAGGCTCTCGCGAGCAGTACTTC. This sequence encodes CASSLDQGSREQYF.

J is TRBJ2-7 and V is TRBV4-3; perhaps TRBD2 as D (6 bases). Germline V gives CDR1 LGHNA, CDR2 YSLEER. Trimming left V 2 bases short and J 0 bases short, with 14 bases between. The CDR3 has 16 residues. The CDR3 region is CASSQTPGDSSYEQYF. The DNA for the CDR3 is TGCGCCAGCAGCCAAACCCCGGGGGATAGCTCCTACGAGCAGTACTTC.

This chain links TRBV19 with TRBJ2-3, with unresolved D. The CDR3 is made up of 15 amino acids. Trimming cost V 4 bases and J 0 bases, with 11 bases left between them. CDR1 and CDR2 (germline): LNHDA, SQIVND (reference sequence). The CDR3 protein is CASSTRYSSTDTQYF. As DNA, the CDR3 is TGTGCCAGTAGTACCCGTTACTCTAGCACAGATACGCAGTATTTT.

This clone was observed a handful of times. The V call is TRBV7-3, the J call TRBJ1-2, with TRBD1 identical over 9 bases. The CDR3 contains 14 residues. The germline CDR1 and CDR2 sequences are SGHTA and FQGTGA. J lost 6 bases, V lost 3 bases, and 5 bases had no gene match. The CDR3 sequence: CASSLWGQGDGYTF. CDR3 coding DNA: TGTGCCAGCAGCTTGTGGGGACAGGGTGATGGCTACACCTTC.

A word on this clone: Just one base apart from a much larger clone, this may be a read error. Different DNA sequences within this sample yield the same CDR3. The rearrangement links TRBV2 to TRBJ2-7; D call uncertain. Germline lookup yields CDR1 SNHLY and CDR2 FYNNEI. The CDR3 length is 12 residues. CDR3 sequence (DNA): TGTGCTAGCCGGGCCCTCTCCTACGAGCAGTACTTC. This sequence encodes CASRALSYEQYF.

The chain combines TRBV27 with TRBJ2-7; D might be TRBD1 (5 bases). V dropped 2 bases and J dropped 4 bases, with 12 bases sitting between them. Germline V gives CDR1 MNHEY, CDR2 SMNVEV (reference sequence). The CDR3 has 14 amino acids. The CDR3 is CASSLQGGNYEQYF. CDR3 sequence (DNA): TGTGCCAGCAGTTTACAGGGTGGTAATTACGAGCAGTACTTC.

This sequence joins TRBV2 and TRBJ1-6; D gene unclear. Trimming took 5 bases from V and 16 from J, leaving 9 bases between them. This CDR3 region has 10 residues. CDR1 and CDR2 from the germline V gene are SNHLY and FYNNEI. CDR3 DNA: TGTGCCAGCAGTCGGCGCCAGCTCCACTTT. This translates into CASSRRQLHF.

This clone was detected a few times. In nucleotides, the CDR3 is TGTGCCAGCAGATTAGGACAGGAGGGTGAAGCTTTCTTT. Its translation: CASRLGQEGEAFF. The chain recombines TRBV7-3 with TRBJ1-1; 7 positions match TRBD1. The V and J ends lost 6 bases and 7 bases, in that order; junction bases with no gene match: 8. The germline V gene encodes CDR1 SGHTA and CDR2 FQGTGA. This CDR3 region has 13 residues.

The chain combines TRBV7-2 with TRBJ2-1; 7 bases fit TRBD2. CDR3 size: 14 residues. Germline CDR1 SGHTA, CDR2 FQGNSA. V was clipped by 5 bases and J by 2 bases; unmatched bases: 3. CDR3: CASSPREAYNEQFF. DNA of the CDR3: TGTGCCAGCAGCCCACGGGAGGCCTACAATGAGCAGTTCTTC.

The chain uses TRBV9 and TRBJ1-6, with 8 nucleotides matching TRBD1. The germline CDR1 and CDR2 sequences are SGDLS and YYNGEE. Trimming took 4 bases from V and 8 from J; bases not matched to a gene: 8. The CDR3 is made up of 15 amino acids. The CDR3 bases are TGTGCCAGCAGCACCCGGACAGGGTCTGATTCACCCCTCCACTTT. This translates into CASSTRTGSDSPLHF.

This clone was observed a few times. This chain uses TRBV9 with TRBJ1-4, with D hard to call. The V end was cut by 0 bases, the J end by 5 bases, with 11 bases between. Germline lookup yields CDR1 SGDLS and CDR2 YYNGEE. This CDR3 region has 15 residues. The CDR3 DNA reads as TGTGCCAGCAGCGTAGCTTCGGCGGGCAATGAAAAACTGTTTTTT. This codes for CASSVASAGNEKLFF. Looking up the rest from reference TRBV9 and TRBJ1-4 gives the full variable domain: DSGVTQTPKHLITATGQRVTLRCSPRSGDLSVYWYQQSLDQGLQFLIQYYNGEERAKGNILERFSAQQFPDLHSELNLSSLELGDSALYFCASSVASAGNEKLFFGSGTQLSVL.

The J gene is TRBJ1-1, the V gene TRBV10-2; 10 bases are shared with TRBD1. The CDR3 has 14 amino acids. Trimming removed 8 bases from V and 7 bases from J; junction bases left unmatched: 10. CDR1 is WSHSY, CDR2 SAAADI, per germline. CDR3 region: CASGGDRGFSEAFF. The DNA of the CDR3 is TGCGCCAGCGGGGGGGACAGGGGATTTAGTGAAGCTTTCTTT.

The CDR3 spells CSATYNEQFF. CDR3 coding DNA: TGCAGTGCTACCTACAATGAGCAGTTCTTC. The chain couples TRBV20-1 to TRBJ2-1, with D unclear. This CDR3 has 10 amino acids. The ends were cut back, 4 bases at V and 2 bases at J, with 0 bases in the middle. Germline V gives CDR1 DFQATT, CDR2 SNEGSKA (reference sequence).